This T cell receptor (beta chain) was identified in a study of cytomegalovirus exposure and HLA in healthy donors. For the study at large: Earlier, 150 million to 200 million T cells were analyzed, and 90 million to 140 million unique TCR beta sequences were found among them. General observations from the study: Rarity characterized most TCR sequences, yet some public TCRs appeared in many donors. It has been reported that TCR beta sequences accurately predicted the HLA-A and HLA-B alleles of most subjects. The study designated 160 or so TCR beta chains cytomegalovirus-associated.

The study ran its PCR with 60 Vbeta and 13 Jbeta primers. The data were produced by immunoSEQ multiplex PCR, yet TCRdb's version contains in-frame clones alone and is incomplete. Here the sample spans 150,000 or so clones, approximately 75% being singletons. Worth noting for this clone: Its specificity is unknown.

The CDR3 totals 16 residues. The germline V gene encodes CDR1 SGHAT and CDR2 FQNNGV. V was cut by 7 bases and J by 1 base, with 17 bases left in between. This receptor was identified in a man between 18 and 35 years old in good health and CMV-seronegative. The sequenced material came from PBMCs. V gene TRBV11-2 combines with J gene TRBJ2-1, with D tentatively TRBD2 (5 bases). CDR3 nucleotides: TGTGCCAGCAAGTCAAACCGGGGTTCATCCTACAATGAGCAGTTCTTC. As protein: CASKSNRGSSYNEQFF.